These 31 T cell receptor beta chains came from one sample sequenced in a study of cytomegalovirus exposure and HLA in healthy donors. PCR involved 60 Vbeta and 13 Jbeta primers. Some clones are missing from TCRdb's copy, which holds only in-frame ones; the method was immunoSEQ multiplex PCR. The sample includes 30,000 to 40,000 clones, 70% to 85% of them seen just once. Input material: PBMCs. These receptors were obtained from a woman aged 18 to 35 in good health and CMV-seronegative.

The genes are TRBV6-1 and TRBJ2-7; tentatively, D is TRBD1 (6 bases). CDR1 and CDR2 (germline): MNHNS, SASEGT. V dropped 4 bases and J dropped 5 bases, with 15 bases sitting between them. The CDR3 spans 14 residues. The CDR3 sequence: CASSGRGRSDEQYF. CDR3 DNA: TGTGCCAGCAGTGGAAGGGGGAGATCTGACGAGCAGTACTTC.

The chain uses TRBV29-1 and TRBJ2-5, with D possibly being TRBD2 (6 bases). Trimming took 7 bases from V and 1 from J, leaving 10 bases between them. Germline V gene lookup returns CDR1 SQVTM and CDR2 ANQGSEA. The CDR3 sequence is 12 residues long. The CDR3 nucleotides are TGCAGCGGTGGGGACTTCCAAGAGACCCAGTACTTC. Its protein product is CSGGDFQETQYF.

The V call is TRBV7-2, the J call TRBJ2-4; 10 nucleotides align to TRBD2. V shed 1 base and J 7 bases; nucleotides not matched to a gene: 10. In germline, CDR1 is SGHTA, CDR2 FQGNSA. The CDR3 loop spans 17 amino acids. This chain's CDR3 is CASSLVGTSDRGNIQYF. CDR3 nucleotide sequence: TGTGCCAGCAGCTTAGTTGGGACTAGCGATAGAGGGAACATTCAGTACTTC. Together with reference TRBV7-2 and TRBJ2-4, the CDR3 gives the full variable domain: GAGVSQSPSNKVTEKGKDVELRCDPISGHTALYWYRQSLGQGLEFLIYFQGNSAPDKSGLPSDRFSAERTGGSVSTLTIQRTQQEDSAVYLCASSLVGTSDRGNIQYFGAGTRLSVL.

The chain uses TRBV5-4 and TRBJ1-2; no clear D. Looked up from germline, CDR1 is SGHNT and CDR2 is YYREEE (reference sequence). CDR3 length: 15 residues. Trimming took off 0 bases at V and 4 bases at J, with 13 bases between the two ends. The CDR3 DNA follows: TGTGCCAGCAGCTTGGAACCCCGAGTATCCTATGGCTACACCTTC. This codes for CASSLEPRVSYGYTF.

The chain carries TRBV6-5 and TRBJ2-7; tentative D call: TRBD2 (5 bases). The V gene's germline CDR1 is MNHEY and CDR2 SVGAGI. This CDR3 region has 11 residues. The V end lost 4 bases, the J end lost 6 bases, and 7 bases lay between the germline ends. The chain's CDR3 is CASSSGGEQYF. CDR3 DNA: TGTGCCAGCAGTTCCGGAGGCGAGCAGTACTTC.

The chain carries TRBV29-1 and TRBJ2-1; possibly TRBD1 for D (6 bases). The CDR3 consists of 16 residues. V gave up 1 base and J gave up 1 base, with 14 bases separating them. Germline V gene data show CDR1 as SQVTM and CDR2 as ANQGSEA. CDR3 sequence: CSVEGPQGSSYNEQFF. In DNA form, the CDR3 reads TGCAGCGTTGAAGGCCCACAGGGTTCGTCCTACAATGAGCAGTTCTTC.

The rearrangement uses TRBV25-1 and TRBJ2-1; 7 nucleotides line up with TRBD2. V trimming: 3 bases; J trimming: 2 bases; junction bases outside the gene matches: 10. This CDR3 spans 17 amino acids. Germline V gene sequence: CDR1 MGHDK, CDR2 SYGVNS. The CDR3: CASSDRRGGRPYNEQFF. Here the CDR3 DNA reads TGTGCCAGCAGTGATCGTAGGGGAGGGCGCCCCTACAATGAGCAGTTCTTC.

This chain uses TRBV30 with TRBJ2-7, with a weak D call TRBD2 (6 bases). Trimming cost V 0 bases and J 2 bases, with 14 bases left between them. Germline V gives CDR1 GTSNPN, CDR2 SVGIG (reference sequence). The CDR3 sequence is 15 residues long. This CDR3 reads CAWSVNGRIPYEQYF. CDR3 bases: TGTGCCTGGAGTGTAAACGGGAGAATCCCCTACGAGCAGTACTTC.

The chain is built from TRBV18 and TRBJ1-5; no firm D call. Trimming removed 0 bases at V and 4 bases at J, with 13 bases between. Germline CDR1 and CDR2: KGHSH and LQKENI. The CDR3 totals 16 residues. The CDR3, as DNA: TGTGCCAGCTCACCACCGCGGGGTAAGGAGAATCAGCCCCAGCATTTT. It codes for CASSPPRGKENQPQHF.

The CDR3 reads CASSFSHDSEYSYEQYF. For the CDR3, the DNA is TGCGCCAGCAGCTTTTCTCACGATAGCGAGTACTCCTACGAGCAGTACTTC. The V and J genes are TRBV5-1 and TRBJ2-7; perhaps TRBD2 as D (5 bases). Trimming took off 2 bases at V and 0 bases at J, with 18 bases between the two ends. From germline, CDR1 is SGHRS and CDR2 YFSETQ. There are 17 residues in the CDR3.

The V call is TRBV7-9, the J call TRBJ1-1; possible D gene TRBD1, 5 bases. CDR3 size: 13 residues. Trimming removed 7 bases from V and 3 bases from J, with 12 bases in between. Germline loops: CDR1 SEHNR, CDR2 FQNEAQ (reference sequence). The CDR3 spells CASNPQGYTEAFF. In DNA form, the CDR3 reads TGTGCCAGCAACCCTCAGGGTTACACTGAAGCTTTCTTT.

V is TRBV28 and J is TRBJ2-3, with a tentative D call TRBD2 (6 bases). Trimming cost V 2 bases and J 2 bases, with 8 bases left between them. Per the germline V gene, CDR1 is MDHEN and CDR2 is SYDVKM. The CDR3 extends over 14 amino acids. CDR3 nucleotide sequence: TGTGCCAGCAGTTTAGGAGGGATCACAGATACGCAGTATTTT. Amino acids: CASSLGGITDTQYF.

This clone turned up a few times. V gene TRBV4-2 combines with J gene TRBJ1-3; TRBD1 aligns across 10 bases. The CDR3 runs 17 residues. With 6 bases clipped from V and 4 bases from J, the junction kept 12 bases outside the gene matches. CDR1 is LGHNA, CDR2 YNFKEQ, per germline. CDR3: CASRPGLGQGSGNTIYF. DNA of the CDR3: TGTGCCAGCAGACCCGGACTGGGACAGGGGTCCGGAAACACCATATATTTT.

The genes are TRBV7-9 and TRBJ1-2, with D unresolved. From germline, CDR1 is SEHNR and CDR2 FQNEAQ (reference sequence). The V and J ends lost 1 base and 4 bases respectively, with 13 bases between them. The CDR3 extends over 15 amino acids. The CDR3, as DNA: TGTGCCAGCAGCTTAGTGGGCACAAGTCTCTATGGCTACACCTTC. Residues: CASSLVGTSLYGYTF. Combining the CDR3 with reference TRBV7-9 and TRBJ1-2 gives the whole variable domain DTGVSQNPRHKITKRGQNVTFRCDPISEHNRLYWYRQTLGQGPEFLTYFQNEAQLEKSRLLSDRFSAERPKGSFSTLEIQRTEQGDSAMYLCASSLVGTSLYGYTFGSGTRLTVV.

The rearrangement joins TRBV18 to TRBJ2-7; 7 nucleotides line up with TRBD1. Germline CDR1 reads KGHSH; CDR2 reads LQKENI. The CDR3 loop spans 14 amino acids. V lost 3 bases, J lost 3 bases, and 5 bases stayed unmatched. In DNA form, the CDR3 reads TGTGCCAGCTCACCCGAGGGGGCGGGCTACGAGCAGTACTTC. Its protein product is CASSPEGAGYEQYF.

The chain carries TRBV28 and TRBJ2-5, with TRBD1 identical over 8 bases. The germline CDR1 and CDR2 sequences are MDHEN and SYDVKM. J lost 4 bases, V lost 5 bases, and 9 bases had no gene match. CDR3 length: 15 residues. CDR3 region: CASSTGQVGAETQYF. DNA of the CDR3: TGTGCCAGCAGTACGGGACAGGTAGGCGCAGAGACCCAGTACTTC.

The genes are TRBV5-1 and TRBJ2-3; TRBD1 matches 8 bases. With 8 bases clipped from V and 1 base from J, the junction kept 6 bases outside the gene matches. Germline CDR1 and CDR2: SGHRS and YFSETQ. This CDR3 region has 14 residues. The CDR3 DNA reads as TGCGCCAGGTCGAACAGGGGGGGCACAGATACGCAGTATTTT. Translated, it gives CARSNRGGTDTQYF. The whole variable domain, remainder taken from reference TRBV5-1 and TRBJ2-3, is KAGVTQTPRYLIKTRGQQVTLSCSPISGHRSVSWYQQTPGQGLQFLFEYFSETQRNKGNFPGRFSGRQFSNSRSEMNVSTLELGDSALYLCARSNRGGTDTQYFGPGTRLTVL.

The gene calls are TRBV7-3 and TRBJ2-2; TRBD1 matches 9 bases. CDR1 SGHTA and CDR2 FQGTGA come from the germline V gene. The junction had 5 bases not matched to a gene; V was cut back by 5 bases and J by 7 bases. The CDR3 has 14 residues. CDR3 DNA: TGTGCCAGCAGCCACGGGACAGGGCTCGGGGAGCTGTTTTTT. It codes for CASSHGTGLGELFF.

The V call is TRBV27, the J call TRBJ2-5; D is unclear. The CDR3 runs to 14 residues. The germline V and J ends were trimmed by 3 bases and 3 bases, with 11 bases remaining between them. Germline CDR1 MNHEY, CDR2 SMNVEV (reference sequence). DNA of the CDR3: TGTGCCAGCAGTTTTATAGGAGCTAAAGAGACCCAGTACTTC. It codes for CASSFIGAKETQYF.

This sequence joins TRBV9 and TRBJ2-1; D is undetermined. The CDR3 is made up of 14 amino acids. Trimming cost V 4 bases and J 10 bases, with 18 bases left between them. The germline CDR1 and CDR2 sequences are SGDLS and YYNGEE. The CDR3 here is CASSPRASVSEQFF. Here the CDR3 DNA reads TGTGCCAGCAGCCCTCGCGCATCGGTGTCCGAGCAGTTCTTC. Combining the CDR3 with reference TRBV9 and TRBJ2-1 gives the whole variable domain DSGVTQTPKHLITATGQRVTLRCSPRSGDLSVYWYQQSLDQGLQFLIQYYNGEERAKGNILERFSAQQFPDLHSELNLSSLELGDSALYFCASSPRASVSEQFFGPGTRLTVL.

CDR3 DNA sequence: TGTGCCAGCGGTGGGAGCTCCTATAATTCACCCCTCCACTTT. Translation gives CASGGSSYNSPLHF. The chain uses TRBV6-6 and TRBJ1-6; no reliable D call. V gave up 8 bases and J gave up 0 bases, with 8 bases separating them. The CDR3 extends over 14 amino acids. Per germline, CDR1 MNHNY and CDR2 SVGAGI (reference sequence).

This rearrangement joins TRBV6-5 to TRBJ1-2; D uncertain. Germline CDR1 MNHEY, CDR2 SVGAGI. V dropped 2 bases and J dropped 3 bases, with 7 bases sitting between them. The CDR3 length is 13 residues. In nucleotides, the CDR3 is TGTGCCAGCAGTTACGAGCCTTACTATGGCTACACCTTC. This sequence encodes CASSYEPYYGYTF.

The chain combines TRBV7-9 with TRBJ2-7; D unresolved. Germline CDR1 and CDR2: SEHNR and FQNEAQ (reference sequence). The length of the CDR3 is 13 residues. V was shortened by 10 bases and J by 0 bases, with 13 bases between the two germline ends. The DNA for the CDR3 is TGTGCCACCAACCCGGGTACCTCCTACGAGCAGTACTTC. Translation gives CATNPGTSYEQYF.

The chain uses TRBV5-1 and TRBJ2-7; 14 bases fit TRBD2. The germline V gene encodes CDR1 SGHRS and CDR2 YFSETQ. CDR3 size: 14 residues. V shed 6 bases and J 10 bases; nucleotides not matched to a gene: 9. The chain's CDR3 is CASNGLAGGKEQYF. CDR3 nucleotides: TGCGCCAGCAATGGACTAGCGGGGGGAAAAGAACAGTACTTC.

The CDR3 here is CASSLVGRRVNGYTF. In DNA form, the CDR3 reads TGTGCCAGCAGCTTAGTCGGGCGCAGGGTGAATGGCTACACCTTC. The chain is built from TRBV7-9 and TRBJ1-2, with D tentatively TRBD1 (5 bases). The CDR3 is 15 residues long. Germline CDR1 is SEHNR and CDR2 is FQNEAQ (reference sequence). Between the trimmed V and J ends, which lost 1 base and 6 bases, there was a span of 15 bases. The full variable domain, completed using reference TRBV7-9 and TRBJ1-2, is DTGVSQNPRHKITKRGQNVTFRCDPISEHNRLYWYRQTLGQGPEFLTYFQNEAQLEKSRLLSDRFSAERPKGSFSTLEIQRTEQGDSAMYLCASSLVGRRVNGYTFGSGTRLTVV.

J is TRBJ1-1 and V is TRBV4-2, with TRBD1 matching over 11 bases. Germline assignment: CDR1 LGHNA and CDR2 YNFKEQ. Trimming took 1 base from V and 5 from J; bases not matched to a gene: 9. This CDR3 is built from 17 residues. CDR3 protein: CASSQVWGQGGVTEAFF. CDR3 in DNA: TGTGCCAGCAGCCAAGTGTGGGGACAGGGGGGAGTAACTGAAGCTTTCTTT.

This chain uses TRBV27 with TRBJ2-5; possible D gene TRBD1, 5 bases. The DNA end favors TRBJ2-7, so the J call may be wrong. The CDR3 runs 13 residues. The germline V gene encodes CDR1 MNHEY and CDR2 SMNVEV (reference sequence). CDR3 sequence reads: CASSLGARYEQYF. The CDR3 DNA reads TGTGCCAGCAGTTTAGGGGCGAGGTACGAGCAGTACTTC.

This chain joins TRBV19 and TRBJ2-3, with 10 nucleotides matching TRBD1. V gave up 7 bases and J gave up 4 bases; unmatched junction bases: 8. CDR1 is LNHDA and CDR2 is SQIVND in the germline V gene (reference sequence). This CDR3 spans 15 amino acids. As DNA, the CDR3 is TGTGCCAGTAACGACGGACAGGGGGTGGCAGATACGCAGTATTTT. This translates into CASNDGQGVADTQYF.

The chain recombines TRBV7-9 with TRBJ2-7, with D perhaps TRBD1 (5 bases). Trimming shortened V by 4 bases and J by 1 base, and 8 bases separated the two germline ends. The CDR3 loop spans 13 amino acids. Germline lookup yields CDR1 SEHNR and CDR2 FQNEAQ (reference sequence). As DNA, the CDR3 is TGTGCCAGCAGCTCCGACAGTTCCTACGAGCAGTACTTC. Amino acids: CASSSDSSYEQYF.

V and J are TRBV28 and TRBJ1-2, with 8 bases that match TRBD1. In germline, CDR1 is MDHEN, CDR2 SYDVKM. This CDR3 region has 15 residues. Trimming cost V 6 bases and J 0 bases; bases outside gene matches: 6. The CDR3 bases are TGTGCCAGCAGGATAGACAGGGGAGCTAACTATGGCTACACCTTC. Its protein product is CASRIDRGANYGYTF.

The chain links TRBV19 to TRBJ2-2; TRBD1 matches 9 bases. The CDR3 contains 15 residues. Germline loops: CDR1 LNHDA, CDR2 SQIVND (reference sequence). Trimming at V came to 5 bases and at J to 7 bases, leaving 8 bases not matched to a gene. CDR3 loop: CASSLRDRDSGELFF. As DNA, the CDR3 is TGTGCCAGTAGTCTCCGGGACAGGGATAGCGGGGAGCTGTTTTTT.